This T cell receptor beta chain was identified during a study of post-analysis software for immune sequencing data. Prepared libraries of TCR beta cDNA carried unique molecular identifiers. TCRdb called the PCR reads again in MiXCR, with one record for every CDR3 protein. The table shows some 370,000 distinct CDR3 sequences, with less than 40% occurring only once. Study conclusions and caveats: The study found TRBV5-6, TRBV5-1 and TRBV20-1 among a few TRBV segments more frequent in patients than controls.

This clonotype has a handful of counts. Antigen unknown. The CDR3 spans 16 residues. V was cut by 0 bases and J by 3 bases, with 14 bases left in between. The germline V gene encodes CDR1 LGHNA and CDR2 YSLEER. The sample taken for sequencing was blood. The chain links TRBV4-3 to TRBJ1-1; D perhaps matches TRBD1 (5 bases). The source is a girl between 10 and 17 years old with multiple sclerosis. The CDR3 region is CASSQDGLRGDTEAFF. For the CDR3, the DNA is TGCGCCAGCAGCCAAGATGGGCTTCGGGGCGACACTGAAGCTTTCTTT.